A single sample is the source of the 23 T cell receptor beta chains below, sequenced in a study of cytomegalovirus exposure and HLA in healthy donors. Primers for the PCR totalled 60 Vbeta and 13 Jbeta. Generated by immunoSEQ multiplex PCR, the TCRdb table keeps only in-frame clones and is missing some. The sample consists of 150,000 or so clones, roughly 80% of them appearing once. The sequenced sample consisted of PBMCs. The receptors were gathered from a man aged 18 to 29 in good health and CMV-seropositive.

This chain's CDR3 is CASKRDSSYEQYF. The DNA of the CDR3 is TGTGCCAGCAAACGGGACAGCTCCTACGAGCAGTACTTC. V usage is TRBV2 and J usage is TRBJ2-7, with TRBD1 matching over 7 bases. Germline trimming cut 7 bases from V and 0 bases from J; bases unmatched to any gene: 3. CDR1 and CDR2 (germline): SNHLY, FYNNEI. The CDR3 loop spans 13 amino acids.

The chain recombines TRBV11-2 with TRBJ2-7; TRBD2 is a possible D gene (6 bases). Germline CDR1 reads SGHAT; CDR2 reads FQNNGV. CDR3 size: 17 residues. V lost 5 bases to trimming and J lost 0 bases, with 20 bases between them. DNA of the CDR3: TGTGCCAGCAGCCCGATCATCGGGGGTCCCGGCTCCTACGAGCAGTACTTC. Its protein is CASSPIIGGPGSYEQYF. The whole variable domain, filled in from reference TRBV11-2 and TRBJ2-7, reads EAGVAQSPRYKIIEKRQSVAFWCNPISGHATLYWYQQILGQGPKLLIQFQNNGVVDDSQLPKDRFSAERLKGVDSTLKIQPAKLEDSAVYLCASSPIIGGPGSYEQYFGPGTRLTVT.

This chain connects TRBV7-6 to TRBJ2-6; D is possibly TRBD1 (5 bases). Trimming pared 8 bases from V and 0 bases from J, leaving 11 bases between. The germline gives CDR1 SGHVS, CDR2 FNYEAQ. This CDR3 contains 15 residues. CDR3 nucleotide sequence: TGTGCCAGCTCTCAGGGCCCCTCTGGGGCCAACGTCCTGACTTTC. The encoded protein is CASSQGPSGANVLTF.

This clone was counted between two and nine times. V usage is TRBV28 and J usage is TRBJ2-7; D possibly corresponds to TRBD2 (6 bases). V was shortened by 7 bases and J by 0 bases, with 10 bases between the two germline ends. From germline, CDR1 is MDHEN and CDR2 SYDVKM. This CDR3 comprises 13 residues. In DNA form, the CDR3 reads TGTGCCAGCACCATAGCGGACTCCTACGAGCAGTACTTC. It specifies CASTIADSYEQYF.

The chain has TRBV4-1 and TRBJ1-3; 8 positions agree with TRBD1. V lost 0 bases, J lost 1 base, and 8 bases stayed unmatched. Germline V gives CDR1 MGHRA, CDR2 YSYEKL. CDR3 size: 18 residues. The DNA of the CDR3 is TGCGCCAGCAGCCAAGACGTGGCGGACAGGGTATCTGGAAACACCATATATTTT. This encodes CASSQDVADRVSGNTIYF.

In its sample, this clone was seen a few times. This chain links TRBV10-1 with TRBJ2-1; 8 nucleotides match TRBD1. This CDR3 is built from 15 residues. The V and J ends lost 3 bases and 3 bases, in that order; junction bases with no gene match: 4. Germline V gene data show CDR1 as WNHNN and CDR2 as SYGVQD (reference sequence). The CDR3 spells CASSDSTGVYNEQFF. The DNA of the CDR3 is TGCGCCAGCAGTGACTCGACAGGGGTCTACAATGAGCAGTTCTTC.

This clone has a handful of counts. This chain uses TRBV2 with TRBJ2-7; D uncertain. The germline V and J ends were trimmed by 8 bases and 2 bases, with 7 bases remaining between them. This CDR3 region has 11 residues. Germline V gives CDR1 SNHLY, CDR2 FYNNEI. CDR3 residues: CASGPPYEQYF. CDR3 DNA: TGTGCCAGCGGCCCACCCTACGAGCAGTACTTC.

This chain joins TRBV4-2 and TRBJ2-1, with a tentative D call TRBD2 (6 bases). CDR3 length equals 13 residues. Germline CDR1 LGHNA, CDR2 YNFKEQ. V dropped 8 bases and J dropped 3 bases, with 11 bases sitting between them. The CDR3 reads CASEGLLYNEQFF. Here the CDR3 DNA reads TGTGCCAGCGAGGGACTCCTCTACAATGAGCAGTTCTTC.

V gene TRBV27 combines with J gene TRBJ2-1; TRBD1 agrees at 7 bases. This CDR3 has 14 amino acids. With V trimmed by 5 bases and J by 4 bases, 5 bases remained unmatched. Germline V gene sequence: CDR1 MNHEY, CDR2 SMNVEV (reference sequence). This chain's CDR3 is CASSKRGRYNEQFF. The DNA for the CDR3 is TGTGCCAGCAGTAAAAGGGGGCGGTACAATGAGCAGTTCTTC.

The gene calls are TRBV19 and TRBJ2-3, with a tentative D call TRBD2 (6 bases). Germline V gene data show CDR1 as LNHDA and CDR2 as SQIVND (reference sequence). The CDR3 loop spans 11 amino acids. Trimming removed 5 bases from V and 11 bases from J, with 11 bases in between. The CDR3 bases are TGTGCCAGTAGTCAGGGACTTTTGCAGTATTTT. It encodes CASSQGLLQYF.

V gene TRBV5-5 combines with J gene TRBJ2-1, with D possibly TRBD2 on 5 matching bases. Germline loops: CDR1 SGHKS, CDR2 YYEKEE (reference sequence). Trimming took 0 bases from V and 7 from J, leaving 26 bases between them. The CDR3 is 19 amino acids. CDR3 DNA sequence: TGTGCCAGCAGCTTGGCCGGCGGTATTGATCGGAAACGAGGGAATGAGCAGTTCTTC. It is translated as CASSLAGGIDRKRGNEQFF.

This chain links TRBV11-2 with TRBJ2-7; 7 bases are shared with TRBD2. Germline V gives CDR1 SGHAT, CDR2 FQNNGV. The trim removed 3 bases at V and 4 bases at J, leaving 6 bases unmatched. CDR3 length: 14 residues. CDR3 nucleotides: TGTGCCAGCAGCTTCTCAGGGCGGGAGTACGAGCAGTACTTC. This sequence encodes CASSFSGREYEQYF.

The CDR3, as DNA: TGTGCCAGCAGTCGGTGGGACAGGGGGCGAGAGCAGTTCTTC. Amino acid sequence: CASSRWDRGREQFF. V gene TRBV28 combines with J gene TRBJ2-1; 12 bases match TRBD1. The CDR3 runs to 14 residues. V lost 5 bases, J lost 10 bases, and 6 bases stayed unmatched. Germline V CDR1 and CDR2: MDHEN, SYDVKM.

The rearrangement uses TRBV18 and TRBJ2-5, with 7 positions matching TRBD1. From germline, CDR1 is KGHSH and CDR2 LQKENI. Unmatched junction bases numbered 6, after V lost 1 base and J lost 1 base. CDR3 length: 16 residues. CDR3 in DNA: TGTGCCAGCTCACCACAGAAGGCAGGGGGCCAAGAGACCCAGTACTTC. It encodes CASSPQKAGGQETQYF. Drawing the rest from reference TRBV18 and TRBJ2-5, the complete variable domain is NAGVMQNPRHLVRRRGQEARLRCSPMKGHSHVYWYRQLPEEGLKFMVYLQKENIIDESGMPKERFSAEFPKEGPSILRIQQVVRGDSAAYFCASSPQKAGGQETQYFGPGTRLLVL.

The sample holds a few counts of this clone. CDR3 protein: CASSQGIGGRSGFF. CDR3 coding DNA: TGCGCCAGCAGCCAAGGAATTGGAGGGAGAAGCGGTTTCTTT. The gene calls are TRBV4-1 and TRBJ1-1; the D is unclear. V shed 1 base and J shed 13 bases, with 19 bases lying between them. The CDR3 covers 14 residues. Germline assignment: CDR1 MGHRA and CDR2 YSYEKL.

The chain uses TRBV9 and TRBJ2-3, with 7 bases aligning to TRBD2. Trimming removed 1 base from V and 2 bases from J; junction bases left unmatched: 7. This CDR3 contains 16 residues. Germline V lookup: CDR1 SGDLS, CDR2 YYNGEE. CDR3 loop: CASSVREAPNTDTQYF. DNA for the CDR3: TGTGCCAGCAGCGTACGGGAGGCCCCAAACACAGATACGCAGTATTTT. Full variable domain (outside the CDR3, taken from reference TRBV9 and TRBJ2-3): DSGVTQTPKHLITATGQRVTLRCSPRSGDLSVYWYQQSLDQGLQFLIQYYNGEERAKGNILERFSAQQFPDLHSELNLSSLELGDSALYFCASSVREAPNTDTQYFGPGTRLTVL.

This clone was observed a single time. The J gene is TRBJ2-1, the V gene TRBV29-1; 7 positions agree with TRBD2. Losses at the gene ends were 4 bases for V and 4 bases for J; bases not matched to a gene: 16. Germline lookup yields CDR1 SQVTM and CDR2 ANQGSEA. The CDR3 is 17 residues long. CDR3: CSVVLGGPYFKYNEQFF. The CDR3 nucleotides read TGCAGCGTTGTACTGGGAGGGCCGTATTTCAAATACAATGAGCAGTTCTTC.

The DNA for the CDR3 is TGTGCCAGCAGCAGCGACAGGGGATTATATGGCTACACCTTC. This codes for CASSSDRGLYGYTF. This chain links TRBV6-1 with TRBJ1-2; 8 bases are a match to TRBD1. The trim removed 6 bases at V and 5 bases at J, leaving 8 bases unmatched. The CDR3 is made up of 14 amino acids. Germline V gene data show CDR1 as MNHNS and CDR2 as SASEGT.

This chain joins TRBV29-1 and TRBJ2-4, with D perhaps matching TRBD2 (6 bases). V was clipped by 4 bases and J by 7 bases, with 11 bases between them. The CDR3 has 12 residues. Germline CDR1 SQVTM, CDR2 ANQGSEA. In nucleotides, the CDR3 is TGCAGCGTTGGAGTAGCGGAGAACATTCAGTACTTC. It encodes CSVGVAENIQYF.

V and J are TRBV23-1 and TRBJ2-7; the D gene is possibly TRBD1 (5 bases). TRBV23-1 is treated as an ORF (open reading frame) with a function not yet certain. This CDR3 spans 17 amino acids. Trimming shortened V by 8 bases and J by 0 bases, and 23 bases separated the two germline ends. The CDR3 DNA is TGCGCCAGCCGTCCTGGGAAAACACAGGAAAGCTCCTACGAGCAGTACTTC. Its protein product is CASRPGKTQESSYEQYF.

This clone was observed a single time. The V gene is TRBV15, the J gene TRBJ2-1; TRBD1 is a possible D gene (5 bases). The V end was cut by 1 base, the J end by 12 bases, with 10 bases between. Germline-derived CDR1 and CDR2 are LNHNV and YYDKDF (reference sequence). This CDR3 has 12 amino acids. The CDR3 loop is CATSRVTGGQFF. Written as DNA, the CDR3 is TGTGCCACCAGCAGAGTAACAGGCGGGCAGTTCTTC.

This clone was observed once. The chain joins TRBV29-1 to TRBJ1-1, with D possibly TRBD1 on 6 matching bases. Germline values: CDR1 SQVTM, CDR2 ANQGSEA. CDR3 length: 17 amino acids. Trimming removed 7 bases at V and 0 bases at J, with 24 bases between. The CDR3 nucleotides are TGCAGCGCATTAGGGGAATGGGTAGGGGGGGTGAACACTGAAGCTTTCTTT. Its protein product is CSALGEWVGGVNTEAFF.

The genes are TRBV19 and TRBJ2-1, with D possibly TRBD2 on 5 matching bases. Germline CDR1 reads LNHDA; CDR2 reads SQIVND (reference sequence). V was shortened by 10 bases and J by 2 bases, with 18 bases between the two germline ends. The CDR3 has 15 amino acids. CDR3 loop: CATRSFRDAYNEQFF. CDR3 sequence (DNA): TGTGCCACGAGAAGTTTTCGGGATGCCTACAATGAGCAGTTCTTC.